This is a list of T cell receptor beta chains from one sample in a study of metastatic and nonmetastatic thyroid tumors. TCRdb reprocessed the PCR reads using MiXCR. Altogether about 14,000 clones are present, over 25% being singletons, with the ten largest covering under 20%. Material for sequencing was tumor tissue. These receptor sequences come from a female donor with papillary thyroid cancer or a benign thyroid nodule (not recorded which). Some clones in this sample may be carry-over from other donors' samples. Each CDR3 is given with its conserved first and last residue. Fields, in order: J gene, clone size, D gene, V gene, CDR3 DNA, CDR3 protein. The D gene is left open where the match is weak. Size values are once, few and many counts, or a class for expanded clones, and some rows have none.

TRBJ2-2	.	TRBD2	TRBV30	TGTGCCTGGCTGATGGGGGAGGGGAACACCGGGGAGCTGTTTTTT	CAWLMGEGNTGELFF
TRBJ1-5	.	.	TRBV6-2/TRBV6-3	TGTGCCAGCAGTTGGATAGGGTCGGTTCAGCCCCAGCATTTT	CASSWIGSVQPQHF
TRBJ2-2	medium-sized	.	TRBV5-1	TGCGCCAGCAGCTCAACAGGGATGGACACCGGGGAGCTGTTTTTT	CASSSTGMDTGELFF
TRBJ1-1	once	.	TRBV20-1	TGCAGTGCTAGAGACCTGGACGGGCACACTGAAGCTTTCTTT	CSARDLDGHTEAFF
TRBJ1-2	few	.	TRBV7-9	TGTGCCAGCAGCTCGGGACCGAACTATGGCTACACCTTC	CASSSGPNYGYTF
TRBJ2-7	few	.	TRBV28	TGTGCCAGCAGTTCCTGGGGGCGGTACGAGCAGTACTTC	CASSSWGRYEQYF
TRBJ2-3	.	.	TRBV4-2	TGTGCCAGCAGCCAAGTTGGGCGGGGGCCCACAGATACGCAGTATTTT	CASSQVGRGPTDTQYF
TRBJ2-7	medium-sized	.	TRBV5-1	TGCGCCAGCAGCTTAAGATCTGGTCCTGCCTACGAGCAGTACTTC	CASSLRSGPAYEQYF
TRBJ2-7	once	.	TRBV20-1	TGCAGTGCTGTGATGGGACTCGACTACGAGCAGTACTTC	CSAVMGLDYEQYF
TRBJ2-5	medium-sized	.	TRBV9	TGTGCCAGCAGCGAGGACCCAGACAGGACCCCAATCGTGACCCAGTACTTC	CASSEDPDRTPIVTQYF
TRBJ2-1	many	TRBD2	TRBV6-4	TGTGCCAGCAGTGACTCTAGCGGGAGCTACAATGAGCAGTTCTTC	CASSDSSGSYNEQFF
TRBJ2-7	.	TRBD1	TRBV9	TGTGCCAGCAGCGACGGGACAGGGGACTACGAGCAGTACTTC	CASSDGTGDYEQYF
TRBJ2-3	many	TRBD2	TRBV2	TGTGCCAGCAAGGCTAGCGGGGGCCCCCCAGATACGCAGTATTTT	CASKASGGPPDTQYF
TRBJ2-1	.	TRBD2	TRBV20-1	TGCAGTGCTAGAGGCTCTAAGCGGGAAGGTGGCAATGAGCAGTTCTTC	CSARGSKREGGNEQFF
TRBJ2-1	.	TRBD1	TRBV5-1	TGCGCCAGCAGCTCCCCAGGACAGGGATACAATGAGCAGTTCTTC	CASSSPGQGYNEQFF
TRBJ2-7	.	TRBD1	TRBV28	TGTGCCAGCAGTCCGGGACAGGGCTACGAGCAGTACTTC	CASSPGQGYEQYF
TRBJ1-3	.	.	TRBV7-8	TGTGCCAGCAGCTTCCAGGGCGGAAACACCATATATTTT	CASSFQGGNTIYF
TRBJ2-7	.	TRBD2	TRBV28	TGTGCCAGCAGTAGCGGGGGGTCGACCCGCTCCTACGAGCAGTACTTC	CASSSGGSTRSYEQYF
TRBJ2-2	.	TRBD1	TRBV5-6	TGTGCCAGCAGCTTGTATGGGACAGGGGGCCTACAGTCCGGGGAGCTGTTTTTT	CASSLYGTGGLQSGELFF
TRBJ2-5	many	.	TRBV19	TGTGCCAGTAGTATGAACAGAGCAGAGACCCAGTACTTC	CASSMNRAETQYF
TRBJ1-2	.	TRBD1	TRBV3-1	TGTGCCAGCAGCCACCGGGACAGGGTATCCTATGGCTACACCTTC	CASSHRDRVSYGYTF
TRBJ1-4	.	TRBD1	TRBV28	TGTGCCAGCAGTTTGCACAGGGGAGGGGGAAAACTGTTTTTT	CASSLHRGGGKLFF
TRBJ1-5	many	.	TRBV6-2/TRBV6-3	TGTGCCAGCAGCGCCCTCGGGGCAGGGGATGTGCAGCCCCAGCATTTT	CASSALGAGDVQPQHF
TRBJ2-1	medium-sized	TRBD1	TRBV15	TGTGCCACCAGCAGAGAAAGCCGGGACAGGGTAATTACTGAGCAGTTCTTC	CATSRESRDRVITEQFF
TRBJ2-2	.	.	TRBV11-1	TGTGCCAGCAGCTTAGATTCCTGGAGTAGGGGCGGGGAGCTGTTTTTT	CASSLDSWSRGGELFF
TRBJ1-1	many	.	TRBV12-3/TRBV12-4	TGTGCCAGCAGCCTACAGTTCACTGAAGCTTTCTTT	CASSLQFTEAFF
TRBJ1-1	many	TRBD1	TRBV30	TGTGCCTGGGCAATGGGACAGGACACTGAAGCTTTCTTT	CAWAMGQDTEAFF
TRBJ1-1	few	.	TRBV11-2	TGTGCCAGCAGTCTAAGGCTACAGGGTGGCGAAGCTTTCTTT	CASSLRLQGGEAFF
TRBJ1-4	few	.	TRBV6-1	TGTGCCAGCAGGGCTAGTGAAAAACTGTTTTTT	CASRASEKLFF
TRBJ2-7	.	.	TRBV7-9	TGTGCCAGCAGCCCGGACTCCGGGCTCACCTACGAGCAGTACTTC	CASSPDSGLTYEQYF
TRBJ2-1	.	.	TRBV9	TGTGCCAGCAGGTCAGGGGACAATGAGCAGTTCTTC	CASRSGDNEQFF
TRBJ2-5	once	.	TRBV5-1	TGCGCCAGCAGCAGGGGGGGACAGTCAGGGGAGACCCAGTACTTC	CASSRGGQSGETQYF
TRBJ1-4	.	TRBD1	TRBV18	TGTGCCAGCTCACCGCCGACAGGGGGCCGTGAAAAACTGTTTTTT	CASSPPTGGREKLFF
TRBJ1-1	.	.	TRBV7-9	TGTGCCAGCAGCCCTCAAGCAGGGTTTGAGGGGGCTTTCTTT	CASSPQAGFEGAFF
TRBJ2-7	.	.	TRBV3-1	TGTGCCAGCAGCCAAGATCGGGCAGGATTTCTCTACGAGCAGTACTTC	CASSQDRAGFLYEQYF
TRBJ2-6	.	.	TRBV27	TGTGCCAGCACCCCTACTTTTGCGTCTGGGGCCAACGTCCTGACTTTC	CASTPTFASGANVLTF
TRBJ1-1	few	.	TRBV12-3/TRBV12-4	TGTGCCAGCAGTTTTGAGCCCAGCGTGGGCGAAGCTTTCTTT	CASSFEPSVGEAFF
TRBJ2-3	many	TRBD2	TRBV6-1	TGTGCCAGCAGAATAGCGGGGGTGGGGGATACGCAGTATTTT	CASRIAGVGDTQYF
TRBJ2-5	few	TRBD2	TRBV28	TGTGCCAGCAGTTTAGGGGCACAGTCAAGCGGGAACCAGTACTTC	CASSLGAQSSGNQYF
TRBJ1-5	many	.	TRBV6-1	TGTGCCAGCAGTCCATGGACAGTGGGATTCAATCAGCCTCAGCATTTT	CASSPWTVGFNQPQHF